A single sample gave rise to the 23 T cell receptor beta chains below, sequenced in a study of T cells in Graves' hyperthyroidism and ophthalmopathy. Amplified TCR beta CDR3 regions came from RNA transcripts. Researchers ran a first-round RT-PCR on the TCR CDR3 using the HTBI primer set. Each CDR3 protein gets one entry after TCRdb re-called the multiplex PCR reads with MiXCR. The data show about 350,000 distinct CDR3 sequences, around 18% seen once. Sequenced sample: blood. The source of these receptors is a woman between 35 and 50 years old with Graves' ophthalmopathy.

This clonotype was counted at least ten times. The gene calls are TRBV9 and TRBJ2-7; 9 bases fit TRBD1. This CDR3 spans 15 amino acids. V lost 2 bases and J lost 5; bases outside the gene matches: 8. Germline V gene data show CDR1 as SGDLS and CDR2 as YYNGEE. CDR3 DNA: TGTGCCAGCAGCGTCGACCGGGACAGGGACCACGAGCAGTACTTC. This gives the protein CASSVDRDRDHEQYF.

This clonotype has a count of ten or more. V is TRBV28 and J is TRBJ2-7; D possibly corresponds to TRBD2 (5 bases). Germline assignment: CDR1 MDHEN and CDR2 SYDVKM. V lost 7 bases, J lost 1 base, and 17 bases lay in between. The CDR3 runs to 15 residues. In DNA, the CDR3 is TGTGCCAGCATCAATCAGAGGGTGGGGTCCTACGAGCAGTACTTC. Amino acids: CASINQRVGSYEQYF.

This clonotype was counted many times. This sequence joins TRBV6-2 or TRBV6-3 and TRBJ1-5; the D is unclear. The germline CDR1 and CDR2 sequences are MNHEY and SVGEGT. Deletions cut 10 bases from V and 4 bases from J, with 11 bases between. The length of the CDR3 is 12 residues. This chain's CDR3 is CAISSWNQPQHF. Here the CDR3 DNA reads TGTGCCATCTCCTCGTGGAATCAGCCCCAGCATTTT.

This clonotype showed up many times. The rearrangement uses TRBV2 and TRBJ1-2; TRBD1 aligns across 9 bases. Germline CDR1 is SNHLY and CDR2 is FYNNEI. This CDR3 is 14 amino acids long. The V gene end was trimmed by 6 bases and the J gene end by 4 bases; junction bases not matched to a gene: 6. As DNA, the CDR3 is TGTGCCAGCAGCGTTACAGGGGGCTCCTATGGCTACACCTTC. This translates into CASSVTGGSYGYTF.

This clonotype was found many times. The chain recombines TRBV5-1 with TRBJ2-2; TRBD2 is a possible D gene (5 bases). Trimming stripped 4 bases from V and 3 bases from J, with 16 bases between. From germline, CDR1 is SGHRS and CDR2 YFSETQ. The CDR3 length is 16 residues. CDR3 bases: TGCGCCAGCAGCGGGAGCCTCGTTGTGGACACCGGGGAGCTGTTTTTT. This gives the protein CASSGSLVVDTGELFF.

This clonotype was seen at least ten times. This chain links TRBV9 with TRBJ2-7; 9 positions match TRBD1. The CDR3 length is 16 residues. Losses at the gene ends were 3 bases for V and 3 bases for J; bases not matched to a gene: 10. Germline CDR1 reads SGDLS; CDR2 reads YYNGEE. CDR3 region: CASSATGQGSYYEQYF. The CDR3 nucleotides are TGTGCCAGCAGCGCAACCGGACAGGGGTCCTACTACGAGCAGTACTTC.

About this clonotype itself: A single base separates this from a much larger clone, so it may be a read error. The CDR3 region has the DNA TGTGCCAGTAGTATGCAGGACCATCAGCCCCAGCATTTT. Protein: CASSMQDHQPQHF. This chain joins TRBV19 and TRBJ1-5; D remains unclear. The germline gives CDR1 LNHDA, CDR2 SQIVND (reference sequence). This CDR3 comprises 13 residues. Between the trimmed V and J ends, which lost 3 bases and 5 bases, there was a span of 8 bases.

This clonotype was seen many times. This chain joins TRBV12-3 or TRBV12-4 and TRBJ2-1; D possibly corresponds to TRBD2 (7 bases). There are 12 residues in the CDR3. Trimming took off 10 bases at V and 8 bases at J, with 15 bases between the two ends. DNA of the CDR3: TGTGCCACCAAACAGGGAGGGGATGAGCAGTTCTTC. Protein: CATKQGGDEQFF.

This clonotype has just a few counts. This chain links TRBV11-2 with TRBJ2-2; 8 bases are a match to TRBD2. This CDR3 contains 18 residues. V lost 0 bases to trimming and J lost 4 bases; unmatched junction nucleotides: 10. Germline assignment: CDR1 SGHAT and CDR2 FQNNGV. The CDR3 loop is CASSLDMRGALGTGELFF. CDR3 nucleotide sequence: TGTGCCAGCAGCTTAGATATGCGGGGGGCGCTGGGCACCGGGGAGCTGTTTTTT.

This clonotype was detected many times. The rearrangement links TRBV6-1 to TRBJ2-7; D may be TRBD2 (5 bases). CDR3 length: 15 amino acids. The ends were cut back, 6 bases at V and 2 bases at J, with 17 bases in the middle. The germline V gene has CDR1 MNHNS and CDR2 SASEGT. The CDR3 DNA is TGTGCCAGCAGCTCCGGACTGCACCTAACCTACGAGCAGTACTTC. It encodes CASSSGLHLTYEQYF.

Ten or more counts support this clonotype. This chain joins TRBV6-1 and TRBJ2-7; TRBD1 matches 9 bases. V was pared by 8 bases and J by 6 bases, with 17 bases of the junction left unmatched. CDR1 MNHNS and CDR2 SASEGT come from the germline V gene. The CDR3 is made up of 16 amino acids. The CDR3 DNA is TGTGCCAGCGGCGGGACAGGGACGACCCTTGTAGGCGAGCAGTACTTC. It codes for CASGGTGTTLVGEQYF.

This clonotype was recorded many times. This sequence joins TRBV7-2 and TRBJ1-5, with D unresolved. Trimming left V 1 base short and J 5 bases short, with 6 bases between. The CDR3 has 13 residues. Germline CDR1 SGHTA, CDR2 FQGNSA. CDR3 residues: CASSLGVHQPQHF. DNA of the CDR3: TGTGCCAGCAGCTTAGGTGTCCATCAGCCCCAGCATTTT.

This clonotype was observed at least ten times. The rearrangement links TRBV20-1 to TRBJ2-5; 8 nucleotides align to TRBD1. CDR3 length: 13 amino acids. Trimming at V came to 5 bases and at J to 3 bases, leaving 5 bases not matched to a gene. Germline CDR1 is DFQATT and CDR2 is SNEGSKA (reference sequence). The CDR3 sequence is CSAPMGQEETQYF. The CDR3, as DNA: TGCAGTGCTCCAATGGGACAGGAAGAGACCCAGTACTTC.

This clonotype occurred many times. Sequence at one end of the junction differs from germline and may be a read error. The rearrangement links TRBV7-9 to TRBJ2-7; 9 bases align to TRBD1. CDR1 and CDR2 from the germline V gene are SEHNR and FQNEAQ (reference sequence). The CDR3 loop spans 13 amino acids. In nucleotides, the CDR3 is TGCGCCAGCAGCGGGGACAGGGCATACGAGCAGTACTTC. Translating it yields CASSGDRAYEQYF.

The table lists this clonotype with many counts. The gene calls are TRBV20-1 and TRBJ2-4; D may be TRBD2 (6 bases). This CDR3 spans 12 amino acids. Germline CDR1 reads DFQATT; CDR2 reads SNEGSKA (reference sequence). V lost 7 bases to trimming and J lost 5 bases, with 12 bases between them. CDR3: CSGGLPENIQYF. The CDR3 nucleotides read TGCAGTGGCGGACTACCAGAAAACATTCAGTACTTC.

This clonotype was detected ten times or more. The chain combines TRBV5-1 with TRBJ2-7; TRBD2 matches at 7 bases. J lost 5 bases, V lost 2 bases, and 19 bases had no gene match. Germline V gives CDR1 SGHRS, CDR2 YFSETQ. The CDR3 is 18 residues long. The CDR3 DNA follows: TGCGCCAGCAGCTTTATTCCACCTGTCGGCGGGAGCACAAACGAGCAGTACTTC. Translating it yields CASSFIPPVGGSTNEQYF.

This clonotype was found many times. J is TRBJ2-2 and V is TRBV28; D uncertain. Germline loops: CDR1 MDHEN, CDR2 SYDVKM. The CDR3 loop spans 13 amino acids. V gave up 2 bases and J gave up 13 bases, with 14 bases separating them. DNA for the CDR3: TGTGCCAGCAGTTTACTAGATCGATCGGGGCTGTTTTTT. The encoded protein is CASSLLDRSGLFF. Variable domain in full (rest from reference TRBV28 and TRBJ2-2): DVKVTQSSRYLVKRTGEKVFLECVQDMDHENMFWYRQDPGLGLRLIYFSYDVKMKEKGDIPEGYSVSREKKERFSLILESASTNQTSMYLCASSLLDRSGLFFGEGSRLTVL.

This clonotype has ten or more counts. The chain couples TRBV14 to TRBJ1-6; a possible D gene is TRBD1 (5 bases). The V end was cut by 6 bases, the J end by 7 bases, with 13 bases between. Germline lookup yields CDR1 SGHDN and CDR2 FVKESK. CDR3 length: 14 amino acids. CDR3 amino acids: CASRQVGENSPLHF. The CDR3 region has the DNA TGTGCCAGCAGACAGGTTGGGGAAAATTCACCCCTCCACTTT. Together with reference TRBV14 and TRBJ1-6, the CDR3 gives the full variable domain: EAGVTQFPSHSVIEKGQTVTLRCDPISGHDNLYWYRRVMGKEIKFLLHFVKESKQDESGMPNNRFLAERTGGTYSTLKVQPAELEDSGVYFCASRQVGENSPLHFGNGTRLTVT.

This clonotype was detected ten times or more. This chain links TRBV30 with TRBJ1-5, with unresolved D. V was trimmed by 2 bases and J by 4 bases, leaving 9 bases between them. This CDR3 has 13 amino acids. The germline V gene has CDR1 GTSNPN and CDR2 SVGIG (reference sequence). The CDR3 loop is CAWSSGGNQPQHF. CDR3 in DNA: TGTGCCTGGAGTTCGGGAGGTAATCAGCCCCAGCATTTT.

This clonotype was observed many times. This chain connects TRBV6-1 to TRBJ1-6; D is ambiguous. This CDR3 region has 15 residues. Between the trimmed V and J ends, which lost 8 bases and 7 bases, there was a span of 18 bases. CDR1 is MNHNS and CDR2 is SASEGT in the germline V gene. CDR3 sequence: CASATVWGGNSPLHF. The CDR3 region has the DNA TGTGCCAGCGCGACCGTATGGGGAGGGAATTCACCCCTCCACTTT.

This chain connects TRBV30 to TRBJ1-5; no firm D call. The CDR3 has 13 amino acids. V was pared by 1 base and J by 3 bases, with 7 bases between. In germline, CDR1 is GTSNPN, CDR2 SVGIG (reference sequence). The CDR3 nucleotides are TGTGCCTGGAGTGGTGACAACAATCAGCCCCAGCATTTT. Protein product: CAWSGDNNQPQHF.

This clonotype was detected ten times or more. The rearrangement joins TRBV24-1 to TRBJ2-3; tentative D call: TRBD2 (6 bases). Trimming took off 5 bases at V and 4 bases at J, with 15 bases between the two ends. The CDR3 length is 15 residues. Germline-derived CDR1 and CDR2 are KGHDR and SFDVKD. In nucleotides, the CDR3 is TGTGCCACCAGTGCCCTTAGCGGCCCTTCAGATACGCAGTATTTT. The encoded protein is CATSALSGPSDTQYF.

This clonotype was observed many times. The V and J genes are TRBV28 and TRBJ2-5; 11 bases are shared with TRBD2. This CDR3 has 16 residues. V lost 5 bases, J lost 4 bases, and 9 bases stayed unmatched. Germline loops: CDR1 MDHEN, CDR2 SYDVKM. For the CDR3, the DNA is TGTGCCAGCAGTGGACTAGCGGGCACCAAGGTAGAGACCCAGTACTTC. It encodes CASSGLAGTKVETQYF.